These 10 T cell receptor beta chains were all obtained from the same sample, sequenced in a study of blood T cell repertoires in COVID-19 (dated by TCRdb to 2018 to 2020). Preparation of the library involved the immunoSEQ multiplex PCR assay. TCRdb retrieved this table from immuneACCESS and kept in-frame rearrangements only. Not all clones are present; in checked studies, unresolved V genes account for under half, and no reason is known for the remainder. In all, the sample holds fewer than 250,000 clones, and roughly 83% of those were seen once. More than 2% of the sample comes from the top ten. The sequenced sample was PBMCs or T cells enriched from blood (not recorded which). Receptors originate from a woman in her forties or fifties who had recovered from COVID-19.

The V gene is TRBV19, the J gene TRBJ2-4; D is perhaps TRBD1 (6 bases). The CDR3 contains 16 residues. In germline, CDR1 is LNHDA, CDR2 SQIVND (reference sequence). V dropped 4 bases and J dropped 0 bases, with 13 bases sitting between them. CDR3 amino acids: CASSSSGVVAKNIQYF. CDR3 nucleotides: TGTGCCAGTAGTAGCTCAGGGGTGGTAGCCAAAAACATTCAGTACTTC.

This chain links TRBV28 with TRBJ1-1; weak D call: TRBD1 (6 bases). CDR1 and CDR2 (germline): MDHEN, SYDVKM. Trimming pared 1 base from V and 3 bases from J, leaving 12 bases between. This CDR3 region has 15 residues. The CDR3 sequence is CASSLLGGPDTEAFF. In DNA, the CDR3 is TGTGCCAGCAGTTTATTGGGGGGGCCAGACACTGAAGCTTTCTTT.

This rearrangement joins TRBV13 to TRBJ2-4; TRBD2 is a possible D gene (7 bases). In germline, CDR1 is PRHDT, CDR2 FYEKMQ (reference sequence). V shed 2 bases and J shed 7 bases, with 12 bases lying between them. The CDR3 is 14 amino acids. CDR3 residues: CASSLRGGANIQYF. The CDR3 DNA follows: TGTGCCAGCAGCTTAAGAGGGGGGGCGAACATTCAGTACTTC. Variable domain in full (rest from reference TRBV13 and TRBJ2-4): AAGVIQSPRHLIKEKRETATLKCYPIPRHDTVYWYQQGPGQDPQFLISFYEKMQSDKGSIPDRFSAQQFSDYHSELNMSSLELGDSALYFCASSLRGGANIQYFGAGTRLSVL.

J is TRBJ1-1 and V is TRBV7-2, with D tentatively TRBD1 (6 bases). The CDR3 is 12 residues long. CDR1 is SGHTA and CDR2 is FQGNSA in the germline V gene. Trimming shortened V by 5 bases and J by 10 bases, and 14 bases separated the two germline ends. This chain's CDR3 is CASSLMLTGAFF. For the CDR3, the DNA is TGTGCCAGCAGCCTCATGTTGACAGGAGCTTTCTTT. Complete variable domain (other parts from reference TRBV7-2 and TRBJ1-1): GAGVSQSPSNKVTEKGKDVELRCDPISGHTALYWYRQSLGQGLEFLIYFQGNSAPDKSGLPSDRFSAERTGGSVSTLTIQRTQQEDSAVYLCASSLMLTGAFFGQGTRLTVV.

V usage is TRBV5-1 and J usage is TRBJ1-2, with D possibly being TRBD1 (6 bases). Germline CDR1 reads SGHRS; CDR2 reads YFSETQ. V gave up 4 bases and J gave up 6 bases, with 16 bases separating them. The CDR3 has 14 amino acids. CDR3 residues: CASSQQLSGDGYTF. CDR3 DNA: TGCGCCAGCAGCCAACAGCTTTCAGGGGATGGCTACACCTTC.

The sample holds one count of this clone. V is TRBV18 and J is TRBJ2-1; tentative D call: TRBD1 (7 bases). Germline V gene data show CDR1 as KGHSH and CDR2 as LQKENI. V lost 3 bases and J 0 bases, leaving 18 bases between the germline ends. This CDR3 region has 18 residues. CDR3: CASSPGYAGQSSYNEQFF. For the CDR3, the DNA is TGTGCCAGCTCACCTGGTTACGCGGGACAGAGCTCCTACAATGAGCAGTTCTTC.

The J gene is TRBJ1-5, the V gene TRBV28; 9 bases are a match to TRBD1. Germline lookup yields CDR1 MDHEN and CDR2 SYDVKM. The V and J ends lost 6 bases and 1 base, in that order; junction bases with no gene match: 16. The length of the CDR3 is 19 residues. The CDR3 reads CASSHAGTGSRFSNQPQHF. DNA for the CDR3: TGTGCCAGCAGCCACGCTGGGACAGGGAGTAGGTTCAGCAATCAGCCCCAGCATTTT. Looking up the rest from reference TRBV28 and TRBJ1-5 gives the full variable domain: DVKVTQSSRYLVKRTGEKVFLECVQDMDHENMFWYRQDPGLGLRLIYFSYDVKMKEKGDIPEGYSVSREKKERFSLILESASTNQTSMYLCASSHAGTGSRFSNQPQHFGDGTRLSIL.

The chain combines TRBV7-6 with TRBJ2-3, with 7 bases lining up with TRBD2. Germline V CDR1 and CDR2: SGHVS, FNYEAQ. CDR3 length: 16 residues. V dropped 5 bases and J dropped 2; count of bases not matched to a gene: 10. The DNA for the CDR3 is TGTGCCAGCAGCCCCCTGCAGCGGGGTGACACAGATACGCAGTATTTT. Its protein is CASSPLQRGDTDTQYF.

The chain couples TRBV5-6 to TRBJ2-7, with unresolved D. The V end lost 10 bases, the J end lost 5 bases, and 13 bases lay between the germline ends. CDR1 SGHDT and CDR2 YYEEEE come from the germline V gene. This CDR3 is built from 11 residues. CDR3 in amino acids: CALTVGHEQYF. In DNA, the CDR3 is TGTGCCCTGACTGTGGGTCACGAGCAGTACTTC.

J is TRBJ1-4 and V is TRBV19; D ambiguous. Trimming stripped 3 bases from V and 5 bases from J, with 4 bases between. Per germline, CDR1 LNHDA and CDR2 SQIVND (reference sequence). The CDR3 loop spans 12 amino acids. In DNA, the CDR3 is TGTGCCAGTAGTATTCAGAATGAAAAACTGTTTTTT. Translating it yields CASSIQNEKLFF.